This T cell receptor (beta chain) emerged from a study of cytomegalovirus exposure and HLA in healthy donors. The donors belonged to the roughly 120-subject validation cohort, separate from the approximately 700-subject first cohort. Study-level findings and limits: Rare sequences made up most TCRs, while some public TCRs were found in many donors. Cytomegalovirus association was listed for 164 TCR beta chains. For cytomegalovirus status, the classifier reportedly gave diagnoses with high specificity and sensitivity.

Profiling relied on immunoSEQ multiplex PCR, and the TCRdb table lists in-frame clones only, not all of them. The table has 200,000 or so clones, 84% seen once. About this clone: The antigen remains unidentified.

Trimming shortened V by 3 bases and J by 1 base, and 13 bases separated the two germline ends. Germline loops: CDR1 SGDLS, CDR2 YYNGEE. The CDR3 length is 16 residues. The chain has TRBV9 and TRBJ2-2; TRBD1 is a possible D gene (5 bases). This receptor was identified in a woman aged 30 to 39 in good health and CMV-seropositive. The sample consisted of PBMCs. The CDR3, as DNA: TGTGCCAGCAGCGCTCTAGTAGGGGTGAACACCGGGGAGCTGTTTTTT. Residues: CASSALVGVNTGELFF.